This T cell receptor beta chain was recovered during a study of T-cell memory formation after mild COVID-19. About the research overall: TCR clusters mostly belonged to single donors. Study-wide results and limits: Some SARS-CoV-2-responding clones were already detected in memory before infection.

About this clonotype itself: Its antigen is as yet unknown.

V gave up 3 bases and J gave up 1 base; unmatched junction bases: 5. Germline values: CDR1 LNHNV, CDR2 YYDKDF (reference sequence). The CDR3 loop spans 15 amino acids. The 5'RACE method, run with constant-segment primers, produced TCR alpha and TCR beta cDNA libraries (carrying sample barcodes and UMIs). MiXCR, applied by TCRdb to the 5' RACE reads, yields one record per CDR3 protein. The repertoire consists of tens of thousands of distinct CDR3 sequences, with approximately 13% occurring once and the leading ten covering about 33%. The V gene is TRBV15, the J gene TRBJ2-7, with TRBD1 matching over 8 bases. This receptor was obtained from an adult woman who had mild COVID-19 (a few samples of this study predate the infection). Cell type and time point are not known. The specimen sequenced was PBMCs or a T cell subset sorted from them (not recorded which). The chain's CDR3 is CATSSLQGASYEQYF. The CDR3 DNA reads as TGTGCCACCAGCAGTCTTCAGGGGGCTTCCTACGAGCAGTACTTC.